The 22 T cell receptor beta chains in this list originate from one sample, sequenced in a study of Ad26.COV2.S vaccination and SARS-CoV-2 variants. TCRdb keeps only in-frame clones here, not all; method: immunoSEQ multiplex PCR. Counted here are 350,000 to 500,000 clones, approximately 88% occurring once; the ten biggest clones make up around 3.6%. Specified treatment: some 20 received Ad26.COV2.S at low or high dose, single or two shots; 5 received placebo; per-sample allocation not given. Sample collection was performed on day 63 after the first vaccine or placebo injection. The sequences come from peripheral blood, collected in a trial of Ad26.COV2.S vaccine versus placebo. These receptors came from a person aged 18-65 years who received the Ad26.COV2.S COVID-19 vaccine or a placebo.

This clone was observed a few times. The J gene is TRBJ1-2, the V gene TRBV5-1, with 7 bases identical to TRBD1. V dropped 5 bases and J dropped 5; count of bases not matched to a gene: 15. Germline V gene sequence: CDR1 SGHRS, CDR2 YFSETQ. The CDR3 is 16 residues long. CDR3 protein: CASRVGTATEGYGYTF. CDR3 DNA sequence: TGCGCCAGCAGAGTAGGGACAGCCACCGAGGGGTATGGCTACACCTTC. The variable domain in full, completed from reference TRBV5-1 and TRBJ1-2, reads KAGVTQTPRYLIKTRGQQVTLSCSPISGHRSVSWYQQTPGQGLQFLFEYFSETQRNKGNFPGRFSGRQFSNSRSEMNVSTLELGDSALYLCASRVGTATEGYGYTFGSGTRLTVV.

This sequence joins TRBV4-3 and TRBJ1-3; D unresolved. Deletions cut 0 bases from V and 7 bases from J, with 7 bases between. The V gene's germline CDR1 is LGHNA and CDR2 YSLEER. The CDR3 has 13 residues. CDR3 sequence (DNA): TGCGCCAGCAGCCAAGAGAGATGGAACACCATATATTTT. Protein product: CASSQERWNTIYF.

The chain recombines TRBV7-8 with TRBJ1-2; a possible D gene is TRBD1 (6 bases). Germline assignment: CDR1 SGHVS and CDR2 FQNEAQ. The CDR3 length is 14 residues. V shed 5 bases and J shed 5 bases, with 15 bases lying between them. The CDR3, as DNA: TGTGCCAGCAGCAACGACAGGATCGCTTATGGCTACACCTTC. It is translated as CASSNDRIAYGYTF.

The chain links TRBV5-1 to TRBJ2-6; a possible D gene is TRBD1 (5 bases). Trimming left V 0 bases short and J 4 bases short, with 8 bases between. CDR3 length: 15 residues. Germline assignment: CDR1 SGHRS and CDR2 YFSETQ. CDR3 DNA sequence: TGCGCCAGCAGCTTGGAGGGGCCAGGGGCCAACGTCCTGACTTTC. It encodes CASSLEGPGANVLTF.

This clone is a singleton in its sample. The chain is built from TRBV12-3 or TRBV12-4 and TRBJ2-7, with 7 nucleotides matching TRBD1. The CDR3 has 13 amino acids. V shed 4 bases, J shed 4 bases, and the junction held 4 bases outside the gene matches. This chain's CDR3 is CASSSGTAYEQYF. CDR3 nucleotide sequence: TGTGCCAGCAGTTCCGGGACAGCTTACGAGCAGTACTTC.

The genes are TRBV9 and TRBJ2-1; a possible D gene is TRBD2 (6 bases). Trimming removed 3 bases from V and 5 bases from J, with 24 bases in between. The CDR3 has 18 amino acids. In germline, CDR1 is SGDLS, CDR2 YYNGEE. In DNA form, the CDR3 reads TGTGCCAGCAGCGAAACTATTGAAACTGGAGGGGACGACAATGAGCAGTTCTTC. As protein: CASSETIETGGDDNEQFF.

The CDR3 coding sequence is TGTGCCAGCAGTCTAGACAGAGGTGAAAAACTGTTTTTT. The encoded protein is CASSLDRGEKLFF. This rearrangement joins TRBV6-5 to TRBJ1-4; possible D gene TRBD1, 5 bases. CDR1 MNHEY and CDR2 SVGAGI come from the germline V gene. V lost 5 bases and J lost 7, with 11 bases in between. The CDR3 has 13 amino acids.

This sequence joins TRBV19 and TRBJ1-1; D gene uncertain. V was pared by 4 bases and J by 7 bases, with 13 bases between. Germline V gene data show CDR1 as LNHDA and CDR2 as SQIVND (reference sequence). This CDR3 is built from 13 residues. CDR3 nucleotide sequence: TGTGCCAGTAGTAGATCCAAGCAGAGTGAAGCTTTCTTT. Protein sequence: CASSRSKQSEAFF.

CDR3 nucleotides: TGTGCCAGCAGCTTAGGGGACAGGGGAAAAACCGGGGAGCTGTTTTTT. This gives the protein CASSLGDRGKTGELFF. V and J are TRBV7-9 and TRBJ2-2; 10 bases map to TRBD1. V shed 1 base, J shed 5 bases, and the junction held 4 bases outside the gene matches. This CDR3 spans 16 amino acids. The germline CDR1 and CDR2 sequences are SEHNR and FQNEAQ (reference sequence).

The chain joins TRBV5-1 to TRBJ2-2; TRBD1 matches at 8 bases. Per germline, CDR1 SGHRS and CDR2 YFSETQ. V dropped 1 base and J dropped 2; count of bases not matched to a gene: 16. This CDR3 is 20 amino acids long. CDR3 residues: CASSLRSVGTGEINTGELFF. DNA for the CDR3: TGCGCCAGCAGCTTGCGAAGCGTTGGGACAGGCGAAATCAACACCGGGGAGCTGTTTTTT.

This chain joins TRBV9 and TRBJ1-5; D is unclear. Germline values: CDR1 SGDLS, CDR2 YYNGEE. Trimming removed 0 bases at V and 2 bases at J, with 3 bases between. This CDR3 comprises 13 residues. Written as DNA, the CDR3 is TGTGCCAGCAGCGTAGCCGGCAATCAGCCCCAGCATTTT. This sequence encodes CASSVAGNQPQHF.

This chain uses TRBV9 with TRBJ1-1, with D uncertain. Germline CDR1 reads SGDLS; CDR2 reads YYNGEE. The CDR3 extends over 13 amino acids. V shed 0 bases and J shed 4 bases, with 7 bases lying between them. The CDR3 sequence: CASSVASTTEAFF. The CDR3 nucleotides are TGTGCCAGCAGCGTAGCCTCAACCACTGAAGCTTTCTTT.

This sequence joins TRBV3-1 (or the pseudogene TRBV3-2) and TRBJ2-2; weak D call: TRBD2 (6 bases). The CDR3 has 15 amino acids. Per the germline V gene, CDR1 is LGHDT and CDR2 is YNNKEL (reference sequence). The ends were cut back, 3 bases at V and 5 bases at J, with 13 bases in the middle. CDR3 sequence reads: CASSHLGGQTGELFF. CDR3 in DNA: TGTGCCAGCAGCCACCTGGGAGGACAAACCGGGGAGCTGTTTTTT.

Note on this clone: The same CDR3 also results from other DNA sequences found in this sample. The V gene is TRBV11-3, the J gene TRBJ2-2; D not certain. This CDR3 has 12 amino acids. V gave up 5 bases and J gave up 4 bases, with 5 bases separating them. In germline, CDR1 is SGHNT, CDR2 YENEEA. The CDR3 coding sequence is TGTGCCAGCAGCCTCCGCACCGGGGAGCTGTTTTTT. Amino acids: CASSLRTGELFF.

The CDR3 region is CASSAGQGNEQYF. The CDR3 nucleotides are TGTGCCAGCAGCGCCGGACAGGGCAACGAGCAGTACTTC. This rearrangement joins TRBV7-3 to TRBJ2-7, with 8 bases identical to TRBD1. Germline-derived CDR1 and CDR2 are SGHTA and FQGTGA. V shed 5 bases and J 5 bases; nucleotides not matched to a gene: 5. The CDR3 contains 13 residues.

CDR3 protein: CASSDGFRGVSGGYTF. Written as DNA, the CDR3 is TGTGCCAGCAGTGACGGCTTCAGAGGGGTATCCGGTGGCTACACCTTC. The V call is TRBV2, the J call TRBJ1-2; TRBD1 is a possible D gene (5 bases). Germline V gene data show CDR1 as SNHLY and CDR2 as FYNNEI. V was clipped by 3 bases and J by 7 bases, with 21 bases between them. This CDR3 has 16 residues.

This clone was seen a single time. This chain joins TRBV6-4 and TRBJ2-1, with 7 bases aligning to TRBD2. With 3 bases clipped from V and 7 bases from J, the junction kept 12 bases outside the gene matches. CDR1 and CDR2 from the germline V gene are MRHNA and SNTAGT. The length of the CDR3 is 16 residues. CDR3 region: CASSEDGGGALNEQFF. The CDR3 DNA reads as TGTGCCAGCAGTGAAGATGGCGGGGGTGCTTTGAATGAGCAGTTCTTC.

Written as DNA, the CDR3 is TGTGCCAGCAGCTTAGGGGTAGGGGATAGCAATCAGCCCCAGCATTTT. As protein: CASSLGVGDSNQPQHF. The chain uses TRBV7-9 and TRBJ1-5; D might be TRBD1 (5 bases). CDR1 SEHNR and CDR2 FQNEAQ come from the germline V gene (reference sequence). The length of the CDR3 is 16 residues. V shed 1 base and J shed 0 bases, with 10 bases lying between them.

This sequence joins TRBV9 and TRBJ2-1; 7 bases map to TRBD2. This CDR3 has 14 residues. CDR1 and CDR2 (germline): SGDLS, YYNGEE. V shed 4 bases and J 5 bases; nucleotides not matched to a gene: 6. CDR3: CASSPRGGDNEQFF. CDR3 coding DNA: TGTGCCAGCAGCCCTCGTGGGGGGGACAATGAGCAGTTCTTC.

V gene TRBV21-1 combines with J gene TRBJ1-5; the D call in the table, TRBD1, was not verified against the DNA. TRBV21-1 is a listed pseudogene. The CDR3 has 16 residues. The CDR3 region has the DNA TGTGCCAGCAGCAAAGGTATTATCGGGACAAACCAGCCCCAGCATTTT. It specifies CASSKGIIGTNQPQHF.

The CDR3 DNA follows: TGTGCCAGCAGCCAAGATCTGGGGGGTGCAACTAATGAAAAACTGTTTTTT. Protein: CASSQDLGGATNEKLFF. The genes are TRBV3-1 (or the pseudogene TRBV3-2) and TRBJ1-4; possibly TRBD1 for D (5 bases). CDR1 and CDR2 (germline): LGHDT, YNNKEL (reference sequence). V was shortened by 0 bases and J by 0 bases, with 11 bases between the two germline ends. The CDR3 is 17 residues long.

The gene calls are TRBV4-1 and TRBJ1-1, with D perhaps TRBD1 (6 bases). The V end was cut by 5 bases, the J end by 1 base, with 23 bases between. Germline values: CDR1 MGHRA, CDR2 YSYEKL. This CDR3 region has 18 residues. CDR3 protein: CASSAPPLRGGENTEAFF. The CDR3 DNA follows: TGCGCCAGCAGCGCGCCACCCTTAAGGGGGGGCGAGAACACTGAAGCTTTCTTT.